Below, 14 T cell receptor beta chains from the same sample are listed, as sequenced in a study of blood T cell repertoires in COVID-19. Clones were read by immunoSEQ multiplex PCR, and TCRdb kept only the in-frame ones, dropping some. The sample records tens of thousands of clones, about 88% being singletons. What was sequenced was peripheral blood. All receptors derive from a man aged 70-80 years with active COVID-19.

A few counts support this clone. The chain combines TRBV10-2 with TRBJ2-3; D gene uncertain. Germline-derived CDR1 and CDR2 are WSHSY and SAAADI. V lost 6 bases and J lost 5, with 12 bases in between. The CDR3 is 13 amino acids. The CDR3 region has the DNA TGCGCCAGCAGCGCCCCCCCGGGAGATACGCAGTATTTT. It is translated as CASSAPPGDTQYF.

The gene calls are TRBV5-4 and TRBJ1-2; 8 bases align to TRBD1. The germline gives CDR1 SGHNT, CDR2 YYREEE (reference sequence). The CDR3 extends over 14 amino acids. Trimming took 4 bases from V and 7 from J; bases not matched to a gene: 9. Here the CDR3 DNA reads TGTGCCAGCAGCCCGGGAGGACAGGGAAGTGGCTACACCTTC. It encodes CASSPGGQGSGYTF. The full variable domain, with the rest looked up from reference TRBV5-4 and TRBJ1-2, is ETGVTQSPTHLIKTRGQQVTLRCSSQSGHNTVSWYQQALGQGPQFIFQYYREEENGRGNFPPRFSGLQFPNYSSELNVNALELDDSALYLCASSPGGQGSGYTFGSGTRLTVV.

By sample fraction, this clone is medium-sized. V and J are TRBV28 and TRBJ2-1; 15 nucleotides line up with TRBD2. Germline V gene lookup returns CDR1 MDHEN and CDR2 SYDVKM. There are 21 residues in the CDR3. Germline trimming cut 6 bases from V and 5 bases from J; bases unmatched to any gene: 20. The DNA of the CDR3 is TGTGCCAGCAGACAAAAGATTATGGGACTAGCGGGAGGTCCTAACCACAATGAGCAGTTCTTC. This gives the protein CASRQKIMGLAGGPNHNEQFF.

The DNA for the CDR3 is TGTGCCAGTAGTATAGGGGCAGCCTTTGCAACTAATGAAAAACTGTTTTTT. It specifies CASSIGAAFATNEKLFF. The chain combines TRBV19 with TRBJ1-4; D call uncertain. Trimming left V 1 base short and J 0 bases short, with 12 bases between. Germline-derived CDR1 and CDR2 are LNHDA and SQIVND (reference sequence). The CDR3 is 17 residues long.

In this sample, this clone turned up once. The chain is built from TRBV30 and TRBJ1-2; 7 bases agree with TRBD1. V lost 0 bases and J lost 8; bases outside the gene matches: 9. Germline assignment: CDR1 GTSNPN and CDR2 SVGIG (reference sequence). The CDR3 length is 14 residues. This CDR3 is CAWSVFDRVGGYTF. The DNA for the CDR3 is TGTGCCTGGAGTGTCTTCGACAGGGTGGGAGGCTACACCTTC.

The chain carries TRBV6-2 or TRBV6-3 and TRBJ2-3; 9 positions match TRBD2. Germline-derived CDR1 and CDR2 are MNHEY and SVGEGT. This CDR3 has 15 residues. Losses at the gene ends were 8 bases for V and 0 bases for J; bases not matched to a gene: 6. DNA for the CDR3: TGTGCCAGCGGCCCTAGCGGGGCTAGCACAGATACGCAGTATTTT. This codes for CASGPSGASTDTQYF.

The rearrangement joins TRBV20-1 to TRBJ2-5; 8 positions agree with TRBD1. J gave up 5 bases and V 3 bases, and 5 bases lay outside the gene matches. The CDR3 covers 13 residues. Germline V gives CDR1 DFQATT, CDR2 SNEGSKA (reference sequence). The CDR3 loop reads CSASPGQGETQYF. The DNA for the CDR3 is TGCAGTGCTAGTCCCGGACAGGGTGAGACCCAGTACTTC.

The V call is TRBV6-5, the J call TRBJ1-3; 10 bases line up with TRBD1. Germline values: CDR1 MNHEY, CDR2 SVGAGI. Trimming cost V 2 bases and J 4 bases; bases outside gene matches: 2. This CDR3 is 15 amino acids long. The CDR3 loop is CASSYGTGDGNTIYF. The CDR3 DNA is TGTGCCAGCAGTTACGGGACAGGGGACGGAAACACCATATATTTT.

The V and J genes are TRBV5-4 and TRBJ2-1; 8 bases agree with TRBD2. Germline V gene data show CDR1 as SGHNT and CDR2 as YYREEE (reference sequence). Trimming at V came to 1 base and at J to 15 bases, leaving 6 bases not matched to a gene. The CDR3 has 12 amino acids. The CDR3 loop reads CASSLLAGNRFF. The CDR3 bases are TGTGCCAGCAGCTTGCTAGCGGGCAACCGGTTCTTC.

This clone was picked up a small number of times. The chain uses TRBV5-4 and TRBJ2-7, with 7 bases fitting TRBD1. V dropped 3 bases and J dropped 0; count of bases not matched to a gene: 9. The CDR3 length is 16 residues. Looked up from germline, CDR1 is SGHNT and CDR2 is YYREEE (reference sequence). The CDR3 DNA sequence: TGTGCCAGCAGCTCAAAAACCGGGACAGCCTCCTACGAGCAGTACTTC. Residues: CASSSKTGTASYEQYF.

In this sample, this clone turned up a few times. The genes are TRBV18 and TRBJ2-7; D perhaps matches TRBD2 (6 bases). V lost 6 bases and J lost 1, with 13 bases in between. This CDR3 spans 14 amino acids. Per the germline V gene, CDR1 is KGHSH and CDR2 is LQKENI. The CDR3 DNA reads TGTGCCAGCTCTGGAGGGATCGGGTCCTACGAGCAGTACTTC. Its translation: CASSGGIGSYEQYF. The full variable domain, rest sourced from reference TRBV18 and TRBJ2-7, is NAGVMQNPRHLVRRRGQEARLRCSPMKGHSHVYWYRQLPEEGLKFMVYLQKENIIDESGMPKERFSAEFPKEGPSILRIQQVVRGDSAAYFCASSGGIGSYEQYFGPGTRLTVT.

This chain uses TRBV18 with TRBJ1-2; TRBD1 matches 9 bases. Germline assignment: CDR1 KGHSH and CDR2 LQKENI. This CDR3 has 14 residues. J gave up 8 bases and V 6 bases, and 10 bases lay outside the gene matches. The CDR3 loop is CASSLTGGERGYTF. The CDR3 DNA is TGTGCCAGCTCCCTCACAGGGGGCGAACGCGGCTACACCTTC.

This clone was observed a handful of times. The gene calls are TRBV14 and TRBJ1-1, with D unclear. CDR3 length: 12 residues. Germline lookup yields CDR1 SGHDN and CDR2 FVKESK. Trimming removed 3 bases from V and 7 bases from J, with 9 bases in between. The CDR3 region is CASSQTNGEAFF. The CDR3 DNA sequence: TGTGCCAGCAGCCAGACTAACGGTGAAGCTTTCTTT.

V usage is TRBV28 and J usage is TRBJ2-7; possibly TRBD1 for D (5 bases). CDR1 MDHEN and CDR2 SYDVKM come from the germline V gene. The CDR3 extends over 14 amino acids. V lost 7 bases and J lost 2, with 15 bases in between. The CDR3 region has the DNA TGTGCCAGCACCCCGGCAGGGCCTCCCTACGAGCAGTACTTC. Protein product: CASTPAGPPYEQYF.